This TCR beta chain was sequenced in a study of shared clonotypes between healthy human individuals (TCRdb year 2020). Regarding the study in general: A couple of women and a few men aged 18 to 49 years were included in the cohort. For each donor, CD4 naive and CD4 memory were each run on three plates, CD8 naive on two plates, and CD8 memory on one plate. Blood TCR repertoires of 5 or 6 healthy adults were deeply sequenced to estimate repertoire size and the extent of clonotype sharing between individuals. To increase sequencing depth and limit assay-specific biases, TCR repertoire library preparation and sequencing were carried out by different laboratories using diverse techniques. Each donor's leukapheresis produced roughly between about 0.85 and 10 billion PBMCs. What the work shows at the level of the full study, not this receptor alone: Because the study included a small number of donors, the genetic and exposure-history diversity represented was limited. Roughly 5.2% of naive CD4, more than 3% of naive CD8, approximately 2% of memory CD4, and about 0.4% of memory CD8 clonotypes were shared across several donors. Compared with non-shared clonotypes, the clonotypes found in all four sorted-subset donors had higher generation probabilities. Incomplete sequencing was indicated by rarefaction of sorted-subset datasets, despite the large sequencing depth. Sampling was restricted to blood, and TCR repertoires in tissue are likely to differ from TCR repertoires in blood. Based on pairwise subsampling, the degree of clonotype sharing among donors was expected to be affected by sequencing depth. Larger estimated clonotype richness was generally found for naive subsets than for memory subsets.

On this clone: Its antigen is currently not known. No base quality information exists; no much larger clone differs at one position.

TCR CDR3 regions were amplified from genomic DNA by multiplex PCR using the deep immunoSEQ assay. Extracted genomic DNA from each cell subset was distributed evenly across all wells of several immunoSEQ 96-well plates, and each plate was treated as a replicate. For sorted subsets, roughly 200 ng genomic DNA, equal to some 30,000 T cell genomes, was loaded into each replicate PCR. Purified libraries were measured with a Qubit 3.0 fluorometer, size-checked on a Bioanalyzer 2100, and measured again with the KAPA Library Quantification kit. Each immunoSEQ 96-well plate was sequenced on its own single-read 150-cycle Illumina NextSeq 550 flow cell. The paper's data handling went like this. Because the immunoSEQ output included only junctional sequences and no quality scores, the filtering could not be the same as the filtering used for full-length reads. To assign V/J genes and CDR3, sequences were annotated using PyIR, a Python wrapper for IgBLAST v1.9, with IMGT germline references. Any read was removed if the V/J assignment was weak (E-value above 1e-6), the CDR3 was missing, or the read contained stop codons, out-of-frame junctions, or ambiguous translated residues. V3J clonotypes were defined as sequences sharing an identical inferred V gene, J gene, and CDR3 amino acid sequence. The percentage overlap between two repertoires was calculated by dividing the number of shared unique clonotypes by the size of the smaller repertoire. Richness of each repertoire was evaluated using RTK rarefaction, the Chao1 estimator, and Recon v2.1 estimates of unobserved clonotypes. Generation probabilities for all TCRbeta clonotypes obtained by the gDNA method from a few donors were computed using OLGA. Drawn from immuneACCESS, this table holds only the in-frame rearrangements with V and J called that TCRdb kept. Clones are partly lost; checked studies trace under half to an unresolved V gene and leave the rest unexplained. V and J calls and clone size are given by that table; D and trimming were obtained from the DNA. A total of roughly 2.2 million clones appear in this sample, just under 95% of them only once. The top ten clones comprise about 0.41% of the sample.

Donors were healthy HIV-negative adults with no recently reported acute infections or vaccinations. Every donor was a Caucasian adult living in Nashville, Tennessee, USA. CD4+ T cells were enriched by magnetic negative selection, after which naive cells were positively selected on CD45RA and the negative fraction was taken as the memory subset. Blood was collected by leukapheresis, and PBMCs were isolated by Ficoll-Histopaque density gradient centrifugation and then cryopreserved in liquid nitrogen vapor phase. Analytical flow cytometry was used to check the purity and quantity of every magnetically sorted T cell population. From each sorted fraction, genomic DNA was isolated and quantified by UV absorbance on a Nanodrop 2000c. CDR1 is given as SNHLY and CDR2 as FYNNEI, both from the germline V gene. Trimming costs V 8 bases and J 4 bases, and their ends lie 11 bases apart. Measured from the cysteine to the phenylalanine, the CDR3 is 12 residues long. The entry retains the CDR3 DNA only, 36 bases that are in frame from base 1.

Here the chain combines TRBV2 and TRBJ1-1; a tentative D call is TRBD1 (6 bases match). The sequenced sample consisted of naive CD4+ T cells from PBMCs. The cell subset or site label for this specimen denotes: CD45RA+ positively selected. This sequence originates from a man between 18 and 35 years old in good health. Some clones in this sample may be carry-over from other donors' samples. The DNA is TGTGCCAGCGTCCGGGACATCACTGAAGCTTTCTTT. This gives the protein CASVRDITEAFF.